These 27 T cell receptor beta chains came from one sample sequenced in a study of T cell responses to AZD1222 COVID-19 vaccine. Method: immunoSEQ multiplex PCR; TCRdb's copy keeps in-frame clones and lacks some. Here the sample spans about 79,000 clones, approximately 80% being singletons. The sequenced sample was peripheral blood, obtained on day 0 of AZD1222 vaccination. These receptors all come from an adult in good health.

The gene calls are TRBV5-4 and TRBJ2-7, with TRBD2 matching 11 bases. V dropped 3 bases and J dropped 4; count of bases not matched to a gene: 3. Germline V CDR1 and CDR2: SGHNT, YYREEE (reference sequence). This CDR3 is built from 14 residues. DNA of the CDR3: TGTGCCAGCAGCTGGGGGACTAGCGGATACGAGCAGTACTTC. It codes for CASSWGTSGYEQYF.

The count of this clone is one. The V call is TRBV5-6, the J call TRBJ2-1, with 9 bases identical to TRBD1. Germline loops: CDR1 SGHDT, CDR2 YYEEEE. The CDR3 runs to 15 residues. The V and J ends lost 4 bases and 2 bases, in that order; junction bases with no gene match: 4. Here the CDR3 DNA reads TGTGCCAGCAGCGGGGGACAGGGAACCTACAATGAGCAGTTCTTC. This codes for CASSGGQGTYNEQFF.

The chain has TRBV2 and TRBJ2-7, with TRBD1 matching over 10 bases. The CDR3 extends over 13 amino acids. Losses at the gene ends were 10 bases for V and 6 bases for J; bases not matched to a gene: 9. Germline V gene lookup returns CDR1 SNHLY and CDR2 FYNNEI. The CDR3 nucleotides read TGTGCCACAGGGACAGGGGTTCGGGGCGAGCAGTACTTC. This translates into CATGTGVRGEQYF.

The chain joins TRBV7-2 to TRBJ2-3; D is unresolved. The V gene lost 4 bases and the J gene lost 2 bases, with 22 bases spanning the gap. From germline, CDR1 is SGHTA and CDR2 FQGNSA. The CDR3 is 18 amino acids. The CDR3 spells CASSSDSGSNHYTDTQYF. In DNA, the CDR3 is TGTGCCAGCAGCTCAGATAGTGGTTCAAACCATTACACAGATACGCAGTATTTT. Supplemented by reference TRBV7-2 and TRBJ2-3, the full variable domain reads GAGVSQSPSNKVTEKGKDVELRCDPISGHTALYWYRQSLGQGLEFLIYFQGNSAPDKSGLPSDRFSAERTGGSVSTLTIQRTQQEDSAVYLCASSSDSGSNHYTDTQYFGPGTRLTVL.

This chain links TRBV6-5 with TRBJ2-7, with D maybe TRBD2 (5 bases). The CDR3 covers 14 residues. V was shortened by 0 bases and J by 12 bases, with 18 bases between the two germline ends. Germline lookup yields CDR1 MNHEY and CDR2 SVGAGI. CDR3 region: CASSYSSGGRERYF. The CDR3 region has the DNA TGTGCCAGCAGTTACTCGAGTGGAGGCCGGGAAAGGTACTTC.

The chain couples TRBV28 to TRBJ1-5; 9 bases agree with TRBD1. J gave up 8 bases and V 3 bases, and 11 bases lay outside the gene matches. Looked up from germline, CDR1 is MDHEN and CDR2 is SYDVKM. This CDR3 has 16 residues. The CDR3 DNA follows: TGTGCCAGCAGTTTGCGAACGGGACAGGGTGGGGAGCCCCAGCATTTT. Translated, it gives CASSLRTGQGGEPQHF.

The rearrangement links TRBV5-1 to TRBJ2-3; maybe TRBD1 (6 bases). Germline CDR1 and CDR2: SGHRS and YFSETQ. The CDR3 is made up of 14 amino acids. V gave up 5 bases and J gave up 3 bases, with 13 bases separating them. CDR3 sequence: CASRSTGSTDTQYF. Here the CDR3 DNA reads TGCGCCAGCAGATCGACAGGTAGTACAGATACGCAGTATTTT.

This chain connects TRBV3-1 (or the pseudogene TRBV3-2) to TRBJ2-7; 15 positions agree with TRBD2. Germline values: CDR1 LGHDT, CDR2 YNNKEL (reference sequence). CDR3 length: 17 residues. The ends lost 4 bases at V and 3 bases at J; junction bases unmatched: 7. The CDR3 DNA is TGTGCCAGCAGCCTGGGGACTAGCGGGGGGCTGAGCTACGAGCAGTACTTC. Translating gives CASSLGTSGGLSYEQYF.

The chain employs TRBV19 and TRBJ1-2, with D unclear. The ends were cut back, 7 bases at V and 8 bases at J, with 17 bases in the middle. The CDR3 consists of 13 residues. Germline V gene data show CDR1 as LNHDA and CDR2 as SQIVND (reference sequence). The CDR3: CASTRESGEGYTF. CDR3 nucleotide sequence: TGTGCCAGTACCCGCGAATCCGGCGAAGGCTACACCTTC.

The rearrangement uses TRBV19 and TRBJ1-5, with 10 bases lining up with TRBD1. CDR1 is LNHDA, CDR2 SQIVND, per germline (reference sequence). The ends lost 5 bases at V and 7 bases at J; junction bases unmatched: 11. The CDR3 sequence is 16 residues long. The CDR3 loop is CASSSSGTGVGQPQHF. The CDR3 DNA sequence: TGTGCCAGTAGTTCCTCCGGGACAGGGGTCGGGCAGCCCCAGCATTTT.

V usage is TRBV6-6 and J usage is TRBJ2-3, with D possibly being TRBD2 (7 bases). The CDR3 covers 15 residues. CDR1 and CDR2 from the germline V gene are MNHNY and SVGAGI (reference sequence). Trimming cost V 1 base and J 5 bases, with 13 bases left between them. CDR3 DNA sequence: TGTGCCAGCAGTTACTACGGGGGGCCGGGAGATACGCAGTATTTT. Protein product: CASSYYGGPGDTQYF.

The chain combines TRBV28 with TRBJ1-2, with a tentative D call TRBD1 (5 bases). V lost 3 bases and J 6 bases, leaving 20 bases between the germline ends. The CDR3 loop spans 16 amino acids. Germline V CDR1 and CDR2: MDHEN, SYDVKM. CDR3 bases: TGTGCCAGCAGTTTTCTCCGGGACCCCGAAGGGAATGGCTACACCTTC. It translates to CASSFLRDPEGNGYTF.

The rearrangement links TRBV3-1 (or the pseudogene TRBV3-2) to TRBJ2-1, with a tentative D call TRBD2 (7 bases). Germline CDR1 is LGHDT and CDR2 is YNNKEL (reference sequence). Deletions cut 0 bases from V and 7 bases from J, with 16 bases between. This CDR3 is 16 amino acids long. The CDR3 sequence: CASSQDRAGAPNEQFF. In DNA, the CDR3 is TGTGCCAGCAGCCAAGATAGGGCGGGGGCCCCAAATGAGCAGTTCTTC.

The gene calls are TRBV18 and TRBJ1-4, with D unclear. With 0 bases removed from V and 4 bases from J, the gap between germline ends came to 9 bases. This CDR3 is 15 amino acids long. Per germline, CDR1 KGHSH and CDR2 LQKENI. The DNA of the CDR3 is TGTGCCAGCTCACCACCAGAACAGTATAATGAAAAACTGTTTTTT. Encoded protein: CASSPPEQYNEKLFF.

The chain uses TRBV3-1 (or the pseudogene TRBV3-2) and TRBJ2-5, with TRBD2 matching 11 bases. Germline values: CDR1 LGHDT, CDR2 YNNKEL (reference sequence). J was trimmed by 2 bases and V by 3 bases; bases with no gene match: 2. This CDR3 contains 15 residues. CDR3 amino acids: CASSQTSGKQETQYF. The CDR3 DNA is TGTGCCAGCAGCCAGACTAGCGGGAAACAAGAGACCCAGTACTTC.

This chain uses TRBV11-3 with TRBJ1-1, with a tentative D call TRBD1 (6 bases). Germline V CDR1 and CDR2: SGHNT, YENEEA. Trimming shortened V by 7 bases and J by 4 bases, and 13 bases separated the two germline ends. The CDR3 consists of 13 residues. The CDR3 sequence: CASTSGTSTEAFF. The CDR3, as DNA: TGTGCCAGCACCTCGGGGACATCCACTGAAGCTTTCTTT. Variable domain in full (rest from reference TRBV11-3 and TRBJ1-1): EAGVVQSPRYKIIEKKQPVAFWCNPISGHNTLYWYLQNLGQGPELLIRYENEEAVDDSQLPKDRFSAERLKGVDSTLKIQPAELGDSAVYLCASTSGTSTEAFFGQGTRLTVV.

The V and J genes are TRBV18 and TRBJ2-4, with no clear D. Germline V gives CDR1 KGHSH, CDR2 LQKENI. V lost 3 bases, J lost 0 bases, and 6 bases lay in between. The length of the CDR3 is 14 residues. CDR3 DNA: TGTGCCAGCTCACCCCCAGCAGCCAAAAACATTCAGTACTTC. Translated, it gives CASSPPAAKNIQYF.

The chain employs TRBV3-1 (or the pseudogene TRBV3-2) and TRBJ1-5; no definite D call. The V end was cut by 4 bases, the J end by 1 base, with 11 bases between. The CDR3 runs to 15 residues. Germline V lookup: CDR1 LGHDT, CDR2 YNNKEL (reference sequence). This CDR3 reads CASSRLTVSNQPQHF. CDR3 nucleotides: TGTGCCAGCAGCCGTTTGACGGTGAGCAATCAGCCCCAGCATTTT.

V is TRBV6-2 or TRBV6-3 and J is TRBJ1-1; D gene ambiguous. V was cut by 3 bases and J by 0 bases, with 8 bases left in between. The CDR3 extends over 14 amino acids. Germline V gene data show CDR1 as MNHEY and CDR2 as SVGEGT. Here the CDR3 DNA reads TGTGCCAGCAGTTATGAGGTGATGAACACTGAAGCTTTCTTT. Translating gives CASSYEVMNTEAFF.

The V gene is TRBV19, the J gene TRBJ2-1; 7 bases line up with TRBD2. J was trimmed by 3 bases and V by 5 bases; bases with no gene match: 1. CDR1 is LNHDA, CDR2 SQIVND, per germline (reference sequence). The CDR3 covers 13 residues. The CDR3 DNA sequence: TGTGCCAGTAGTCTAGCGGTCTACAATGAGCAGTTCTTC. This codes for CASSLAVYNEQFF.

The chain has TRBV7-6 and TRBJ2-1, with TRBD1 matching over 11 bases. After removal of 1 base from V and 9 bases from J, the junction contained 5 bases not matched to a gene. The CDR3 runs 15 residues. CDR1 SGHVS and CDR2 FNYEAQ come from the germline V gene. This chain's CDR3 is CASSLGGQGAGEQFF. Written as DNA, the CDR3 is TGTGCCAGCAGCTTAGGAGGACAGGGGGCCGGTGAGCAGTTCTTC.

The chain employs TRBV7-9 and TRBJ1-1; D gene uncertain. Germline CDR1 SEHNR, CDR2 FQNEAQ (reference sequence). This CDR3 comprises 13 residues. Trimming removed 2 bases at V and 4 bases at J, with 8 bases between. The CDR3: CASSLSGLTEAFF. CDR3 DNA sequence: TGTGCCAGCAGCTTATCTGGGCTCACTGAAGCTTTCTTT.

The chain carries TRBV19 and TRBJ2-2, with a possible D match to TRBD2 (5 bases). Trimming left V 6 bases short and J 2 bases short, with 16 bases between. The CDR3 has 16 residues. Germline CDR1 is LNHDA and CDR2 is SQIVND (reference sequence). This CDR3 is CASRNWVSGNTGELFF. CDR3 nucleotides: TGTGCCAGTAGAAACTGGGTCTCGGGAAACACCGGGGAGCTGTTTTTT.

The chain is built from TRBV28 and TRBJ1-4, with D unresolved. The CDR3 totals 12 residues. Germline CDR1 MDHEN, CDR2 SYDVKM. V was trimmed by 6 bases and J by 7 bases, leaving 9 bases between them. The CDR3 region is CASSTNSEKLFF. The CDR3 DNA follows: TGTGCCAGCAGCACTAACAGTGAAAAACTGTTTTTT.

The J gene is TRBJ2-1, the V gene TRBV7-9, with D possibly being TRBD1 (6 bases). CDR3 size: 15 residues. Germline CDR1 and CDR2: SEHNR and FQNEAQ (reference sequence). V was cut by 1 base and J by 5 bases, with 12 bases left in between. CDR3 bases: TGTGCCAGCAGCTTAGGGGGGCGGCATGACAATGAGCAGTTCTTC. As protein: CASSLGGRHDNEQFF.

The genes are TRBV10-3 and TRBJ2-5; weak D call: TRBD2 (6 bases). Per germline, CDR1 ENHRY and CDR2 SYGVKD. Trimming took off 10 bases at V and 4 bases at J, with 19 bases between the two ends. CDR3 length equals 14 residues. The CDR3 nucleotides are TGTGCCACCGGGGGAGGTCGGACCGTAGAGACCCAGTACTTC. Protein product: CATGGGRTVETQYF.

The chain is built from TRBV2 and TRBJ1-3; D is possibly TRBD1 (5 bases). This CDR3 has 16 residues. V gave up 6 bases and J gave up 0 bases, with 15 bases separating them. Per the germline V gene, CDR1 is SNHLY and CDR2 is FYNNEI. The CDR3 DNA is TGTGCCAGCAGGGGGCCAGGACTAATCTCTGGAAACACCATATATTTT. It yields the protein CASRGPGLISGNTIYF.